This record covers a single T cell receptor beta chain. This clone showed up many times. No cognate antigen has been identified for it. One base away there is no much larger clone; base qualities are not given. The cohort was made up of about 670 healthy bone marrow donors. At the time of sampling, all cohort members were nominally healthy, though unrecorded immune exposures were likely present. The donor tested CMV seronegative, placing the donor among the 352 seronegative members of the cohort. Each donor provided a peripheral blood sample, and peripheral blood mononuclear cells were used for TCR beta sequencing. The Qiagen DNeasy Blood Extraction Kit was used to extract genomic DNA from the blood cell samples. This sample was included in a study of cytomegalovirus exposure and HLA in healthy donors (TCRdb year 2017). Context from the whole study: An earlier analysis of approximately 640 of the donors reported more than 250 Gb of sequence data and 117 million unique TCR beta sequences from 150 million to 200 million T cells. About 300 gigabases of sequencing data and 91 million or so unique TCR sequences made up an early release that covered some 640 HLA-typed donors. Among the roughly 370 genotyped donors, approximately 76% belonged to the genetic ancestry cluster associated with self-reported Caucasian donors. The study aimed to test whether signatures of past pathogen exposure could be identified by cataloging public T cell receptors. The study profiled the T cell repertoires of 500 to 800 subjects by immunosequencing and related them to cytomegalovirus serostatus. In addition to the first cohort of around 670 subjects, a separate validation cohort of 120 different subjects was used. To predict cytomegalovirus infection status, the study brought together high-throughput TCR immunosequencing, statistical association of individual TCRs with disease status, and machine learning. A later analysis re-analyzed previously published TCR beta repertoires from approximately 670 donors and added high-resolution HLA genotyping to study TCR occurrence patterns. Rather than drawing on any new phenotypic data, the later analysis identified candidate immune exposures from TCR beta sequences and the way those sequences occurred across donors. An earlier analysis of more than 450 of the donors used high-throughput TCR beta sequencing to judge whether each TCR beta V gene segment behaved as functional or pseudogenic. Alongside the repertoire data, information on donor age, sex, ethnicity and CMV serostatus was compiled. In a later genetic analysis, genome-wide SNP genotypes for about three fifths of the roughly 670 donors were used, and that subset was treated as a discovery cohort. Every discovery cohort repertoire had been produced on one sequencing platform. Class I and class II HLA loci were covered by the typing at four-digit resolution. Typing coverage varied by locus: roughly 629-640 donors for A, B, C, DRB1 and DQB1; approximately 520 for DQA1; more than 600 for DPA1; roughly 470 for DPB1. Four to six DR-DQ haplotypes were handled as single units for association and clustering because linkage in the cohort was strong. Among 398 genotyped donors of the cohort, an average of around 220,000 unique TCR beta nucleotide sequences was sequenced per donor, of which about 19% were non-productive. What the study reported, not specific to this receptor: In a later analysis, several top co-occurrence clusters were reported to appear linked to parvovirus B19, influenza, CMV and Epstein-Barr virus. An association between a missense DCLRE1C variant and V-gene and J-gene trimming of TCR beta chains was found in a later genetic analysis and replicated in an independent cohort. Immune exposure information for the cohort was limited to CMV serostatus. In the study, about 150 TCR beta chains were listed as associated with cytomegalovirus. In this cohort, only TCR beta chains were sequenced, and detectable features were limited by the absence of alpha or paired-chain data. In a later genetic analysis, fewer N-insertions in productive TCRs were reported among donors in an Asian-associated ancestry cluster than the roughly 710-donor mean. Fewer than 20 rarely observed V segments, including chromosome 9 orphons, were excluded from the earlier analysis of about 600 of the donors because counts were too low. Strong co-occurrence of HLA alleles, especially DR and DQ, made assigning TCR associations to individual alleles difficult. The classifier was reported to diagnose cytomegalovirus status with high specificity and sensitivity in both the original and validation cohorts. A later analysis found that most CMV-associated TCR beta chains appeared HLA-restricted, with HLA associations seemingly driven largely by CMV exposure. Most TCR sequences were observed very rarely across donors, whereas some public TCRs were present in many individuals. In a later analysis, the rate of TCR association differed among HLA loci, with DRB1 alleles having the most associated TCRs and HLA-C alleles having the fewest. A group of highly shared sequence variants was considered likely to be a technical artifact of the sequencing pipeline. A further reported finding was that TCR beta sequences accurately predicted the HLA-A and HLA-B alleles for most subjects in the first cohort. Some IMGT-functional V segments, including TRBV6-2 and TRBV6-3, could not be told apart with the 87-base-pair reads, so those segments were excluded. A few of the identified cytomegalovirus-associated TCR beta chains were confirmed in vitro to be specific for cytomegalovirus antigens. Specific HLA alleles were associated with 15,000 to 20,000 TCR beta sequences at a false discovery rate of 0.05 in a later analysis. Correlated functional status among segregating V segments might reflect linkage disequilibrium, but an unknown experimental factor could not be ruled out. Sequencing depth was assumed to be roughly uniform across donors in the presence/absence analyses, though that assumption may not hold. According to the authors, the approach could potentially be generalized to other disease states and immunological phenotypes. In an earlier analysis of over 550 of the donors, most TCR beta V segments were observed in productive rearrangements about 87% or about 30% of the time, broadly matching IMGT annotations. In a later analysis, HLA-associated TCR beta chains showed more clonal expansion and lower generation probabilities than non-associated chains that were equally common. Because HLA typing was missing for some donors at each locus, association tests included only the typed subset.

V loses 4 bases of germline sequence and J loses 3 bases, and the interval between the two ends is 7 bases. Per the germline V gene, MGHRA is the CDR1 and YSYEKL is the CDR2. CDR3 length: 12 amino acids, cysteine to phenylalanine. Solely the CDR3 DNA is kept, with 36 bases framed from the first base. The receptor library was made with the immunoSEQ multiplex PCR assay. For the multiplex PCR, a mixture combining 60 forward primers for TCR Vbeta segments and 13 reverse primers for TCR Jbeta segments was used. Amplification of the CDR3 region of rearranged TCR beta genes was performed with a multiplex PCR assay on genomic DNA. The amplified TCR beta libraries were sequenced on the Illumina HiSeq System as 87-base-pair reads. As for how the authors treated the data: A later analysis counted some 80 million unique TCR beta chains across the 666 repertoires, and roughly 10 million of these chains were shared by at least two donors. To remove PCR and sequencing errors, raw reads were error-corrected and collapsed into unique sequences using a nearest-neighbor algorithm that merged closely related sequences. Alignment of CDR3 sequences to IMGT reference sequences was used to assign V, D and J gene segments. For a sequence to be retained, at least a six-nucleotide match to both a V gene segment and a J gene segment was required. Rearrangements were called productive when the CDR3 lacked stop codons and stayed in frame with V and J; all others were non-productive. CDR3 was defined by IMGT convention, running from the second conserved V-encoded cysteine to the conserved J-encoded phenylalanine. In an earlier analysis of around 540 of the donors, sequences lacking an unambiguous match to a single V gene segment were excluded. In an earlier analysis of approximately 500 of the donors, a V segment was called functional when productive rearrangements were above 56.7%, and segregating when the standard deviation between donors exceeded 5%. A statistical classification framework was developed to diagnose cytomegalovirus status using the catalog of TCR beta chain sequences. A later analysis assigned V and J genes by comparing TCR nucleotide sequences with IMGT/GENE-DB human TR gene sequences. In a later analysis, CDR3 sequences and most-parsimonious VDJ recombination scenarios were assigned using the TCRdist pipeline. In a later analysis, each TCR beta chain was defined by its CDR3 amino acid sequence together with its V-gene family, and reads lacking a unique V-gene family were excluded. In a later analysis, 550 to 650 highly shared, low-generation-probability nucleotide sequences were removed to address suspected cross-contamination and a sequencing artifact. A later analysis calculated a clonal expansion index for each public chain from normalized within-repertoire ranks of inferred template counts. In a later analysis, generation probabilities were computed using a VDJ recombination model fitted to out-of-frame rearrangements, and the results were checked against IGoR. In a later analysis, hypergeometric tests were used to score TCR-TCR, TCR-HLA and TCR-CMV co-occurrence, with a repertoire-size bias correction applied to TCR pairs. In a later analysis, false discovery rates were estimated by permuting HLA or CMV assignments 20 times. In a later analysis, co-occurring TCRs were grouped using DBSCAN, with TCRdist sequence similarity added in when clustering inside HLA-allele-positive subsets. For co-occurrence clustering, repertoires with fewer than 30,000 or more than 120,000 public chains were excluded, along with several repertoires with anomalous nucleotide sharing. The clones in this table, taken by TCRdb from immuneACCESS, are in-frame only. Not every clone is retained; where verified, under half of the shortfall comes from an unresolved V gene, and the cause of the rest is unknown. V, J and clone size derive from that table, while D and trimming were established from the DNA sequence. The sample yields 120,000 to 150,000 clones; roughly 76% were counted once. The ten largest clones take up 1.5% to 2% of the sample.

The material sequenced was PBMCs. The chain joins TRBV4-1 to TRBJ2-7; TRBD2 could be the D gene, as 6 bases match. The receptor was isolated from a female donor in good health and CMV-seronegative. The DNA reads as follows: TGCGCCAGCAGCCTCGGGGGCTACGAGCAGTACTTC. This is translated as CASSLGGYEQYF.